Following are 30 T cell receptor beta chains from one sample sequenced in a study of blood T cell repertoires in COVID-19 (dated by TCRdb to about 2020). The library relied on the immunoSEQ multiplex PCR assay. This immuneACCESS table, as held by TCRdb, lists in-frame sequences with V and J called but not all clones. Of the missing ones, under half trace to an unresolved V gene in checked studies; the others have no known cause. Within this sample are fewer than 350,000 clones, with 75% to 90% of them counted one time only. The leading ten clones occupy around 2.5% of the sample. Sequenced input: PBMCs or T cells enriched from blood (not recorded which). All receptors derive from a woman in her fifties or sixties who had recovered from COVID-19.

This sequence joins TRBV5-1 and TRBJ1-1, with a tentative D call TRBD1 (5 bases). Trimming shortened V by 0 bases and J by 2 bases, and 14 bases separated the two germline ends. Germline lookup yields CDR1 SGHRS and CDR2 YFSETQ. CDR3 length equals 16 residues. The CDR3 sequence: CASSLGVGGVNTEAFF. The CDR3 DNA is TGCGCCAGCAGCTTGGGTGTCGGGGGAGTTAACACTGAAGCTTTCTTT.

A few counts support this clone. The J gene is TRBJ1-1, the V gene TRBV12-3 or TRBV12-4, with TRBD1 as a possible D gene (6 bases). This CDR3 is built from 13 residues. Trimming left V 2 bases short and J 5 bases short, with 9 bases between. In DNA, the CDR3 is TGTGCCAGCAGTTTATTTAGGGGGACTGAAGCTTTCTTT. Protein sequence: CASSLFRGTEAFF.

The V and J genes are TRBV6-5 and TRBJ2-4, with 7 bases fitting TRBD2. This CDR3 spans 15 amino acids. The germline V gene encodes CDR1 MNHEY and CDR2 SVGAGI. Trimming at V came to 5 bases and at J to 1 base, leaving 5 bases not matched to a gene. The CDR3 reads CASSPFGGAKNIQYF. CDR3 coding DNA: TGTGCCAGCAGTCCCTTCGGGGGGGCCAAAAACATTCAGTACTTC.

V is TRBV25-1 and J is TRBJ1-2, with TRBD1 identical over 7 bases. This CDR3 contains 15 residues. V lost 5 bases, J lost 4 bases, and 10 bases stayed unmatched. Germline-derived CDR1 and CDR2 are MGHDK and SYGVNS. CDR3 in amino acids: CASSRGTDPRYGYTF. The CDR3 DNA is TGTGCCAGCAGTAGAGGGACAGACCCTCGCTATGGCTACACCTTC.

The V call is TRBV19, the J call TRBJ2-1; 10 bases align to TRBD2. There are 15 residues in the CDR3. After removal of 5 bases from V and 8 bases from J, the junction contained 9 bases not matched to a gene. CDR1 is LNHDA, CDR2 SQIVND, per germline (reference sequence). CDR3 bases: TGTGCCAGTAGTGTCTCTAGCGGGAGCAACCATGAGCAGTTCTTC. Translation gives CASSVSSGSNHEQFF.

The chain combines TRBV19 with TRBJ2-7, with 9 bases identical to TRBD1. CDR3 length: 13 residues. The V gene end was trimmed by 7 bases and the J gene end by 4 bases; junction bases not matched to a gene: 5. Germline assignment: CDR1 LNHDA and CDR2 SQIVND (reference sequence). This chain's CDR3 is CASTSDRGYEQYF. CDR3 in DNA: TGTGCCAGTACGTCGGACAGGGGATACGAGCAGTACTTC.

The rearrangement uses TRBV19 and TRBJ1-6, with D possibly matching TRBD1 (6 bases). CDR1 and CDR2 (germline): LNHDA, SQIVND (reference sequence). V was cut by 3 bases and J by 6 bases, with 18 bases left in between. This CDR3 has 17 amino acids. CDR3 loop: CASSILQGTGSNSPLHF. CDR3 bases: TGTGCCAGTAGTATCCTCCAGGGAACAGGGAGTAATTCACCCCTCCACTTT.

The chain carries TRBV7-9 and TRBJ2-4, with 9 bases identical to TRBD2. The V gene end was trimmed by 2 bases and the J gene end by 5 bases; junction bases not matched to a gene: 7. The V gene's germline CDR1 is SEHNR and CDR2 FQNEAQ (reference sequence). The CDR3 extends over 16 amino acids. DNA for the CDR3: TGTGCCAGCAGCTTAAGTAGCGGGAGCTTCGAAAACATTCAGTACTTC. It yields the protein CASSLSSGSFENIQYF. The whole variable domain, filled in from reference TRBV7-9 and TRBJ2-4, reads DTGVSQNPRHKITKRGQNVTFRCDPISEHNRLYWYRQTLGQGPEFLTYFQNEAQLEKSRLLSDRFSAERPKGSFSTLEIQRTEQGDSAMYLCASSLSSGSFENIQYFGAGTRLSVL.

The V call is TRBV19, the J call TRBJ1-1, with D perhaps TRBD1 (6 bases). Germline V CDR1 and CDR2: LNHDA, SQIVND (reference sequence). V was cut by 1 base and J by 0 bases, with 15 bases left in between. There are 17 residues in the CDR3. This chain's CDR3 is CASSIGNRVGVNTEAFF. Written as DNA, the CDR3 is TGTGCCAGTAGTATAGGGAACAGGGTAGGAGTGAACACTGAAGCTTTCTTT.

The rearrangement links TRBV4-1 to TRBJ2-7; TRBD2 might be the D (6 bases). This CDR3 has 15 residues. V was cut by 5 bases and J by 12 bases, with 26 bases left in between. Germline lookup yields CDR1 MGHRA and CDR2 YSYEKL. In DNA, the CDR3 is TGCGCCAGCAGCATGGAGACGGGACTCTCCTCCTTGAGGTACTTC. Its protein is CASSMETGLSSLRYF.

As regards this clone: The same CDR3 can be traced to other DNA sequences in this sample. V is TRBV12-3 or TRBV12-4 and J is TRBJ2-1; D perhaps matches TRBD2 (6 bases). Trimming took off 4 bases at V and 7 bases at J, with 8 bases between the two ends. The CDR3 consists of 12 residues. CDR3 loop: CASSSRGNEQFF. Here the CDR3 DNA reads TGTGCCAGCAGTTCCCGGGGGAATGAGCAGTTCTTC.

V is TRBV29-1 and J is TRBJ1-2; a possible D gene is TRBD1 (5 bases). This CDR3 has 11 residues. V dropped 7 bases and J dropped 5 bases, with 11 bases sitting between them. Germline loops: CDR1 SQVTM, CDR2 ANQGSEA. CDR3 loop: CSGWTPYGYTF. In nucleotides, the CDR3 is TGCAGCGGATGGACACCGTATGGCTACACCTTC.

The V call is TRBV7-8, the J call TRBJ2-7; D unresolved. The CDR3 contains 14 residues. Germline CDR1 and CDR2: SGHVS and FQNEAQ. The germline V and J ends were trimmed by 3 bases and 0 bases, with 9 bases remaining between them. CDR3 in DNA: TGTGCCAGCAGCTTGGCACAGCCCTCCTACGAGCAGTACTTC. Amino acids: CASSLAQPSYEQYF.

V gene TRBV30 combines with J gene TRBJ2-2; 13 bases agree with TRBD2. The germline gives CDR1 GTSNPN, CDR2 SVGIG (reference sequence). J gave up 6 bases and V 0 bases, and 10 bases lay outside the gene matches. The length of the CDR3 is 18 residues. The CDR3 sequence: CAWSVLGLAGDLAGELFF. The CDR3 bases are TGTGCCTGGAGTGTACTTGGACTAGCGGGGGATCTCGCCGGGGAGCTGTTTTTT.

V is TRBV5-1 and J is TRBJ1-1, with a possible D match to TRBD1 (6 bases). V was pared by 3 bases and J by 1 base, with 13 bases between. This CDR3 comprises 15 residues. The germline CDR1 and CDR2 sequences are SGHRS and YFSETQ. DNA of the CDR3: TGCGCCAGCAGCTCACGGATGACAGGGAACACTGAAGCTTTCTTT. Its protein product is CASSSRMTGNTEAFF.

The chain has TRBV14 and TRBJ2-3, with 7 nucleotides matching TRBD1. The CDR3 consists of 20 residues. CDR1 SGHDN and CDR2 FVKESK come from the germline V gene. V gave up 0 bases and J gave up 4 bases; unmatched junction bases: 19. The CDR3 loop is CASSQEGDRVSVLEADTQYF. As DNA, the CDR3 is TGTGCCAGCAGCCAAGAGGGCGACAGGGTGTCGGTTCTGGAGGCAGATACGCAGTATTTT.

The rearrangement uses TRBV28 and TRBJ2-5, with 9 bases fitting TRBD2. The V gene end was trimmed by 2 bases and the J gene end by 2 bases; junction bases not matched to a gene: 12. The germline gives CDR1 MDHEN, CDR2 SYDVKM. The CDR3 length is 18 residues. CDR3 protein: CASSLGLLSGGPQETQYF. In nucleotides, the CDR3 is TGTGCCAGCAGTTTAGGCTTATTGAGCGGGGGGCCTCAAGAGACCCAGTACTTC.

CDR3 nucleotides: TGTGCCAGTAGTTTGGGGGGATCCAATCAGCCCCAGCATTTT. It specifies CASSLGGSNQPQHF. The chain uses TRBV19 and TRBJ1-5; maybe TRBD1 (5 bases). CDR1 LNHDA and CDR2 SQIVND come from the germline V gene (reference sequence). This CDR3 spans 14 amino acids. V was cut by 5 bases and J by 3 bases, with 11 bases left in between.

The chain's CDR3 is CASSLEGGRFLYEQYF. CDR3 DNA: TGCGCCAGCAGCTTGGAGGGCGGGAGGTTCCTCTACGAGCAGTACTTC. This chain links TRBV5-1 with TRBJ2-7, with TRBD2 matching 8 bases. There are 16 residues in the CDR3. V trimming: 0 bases; J trimming: 3 bases; junction bases outside the gene matches: 8. Germline CDR1 SGHRS, CDR2 YFSETQ.

The rearrangement uses TRBV7-2 and TRBJ1-6, with 7 bases matching TRBD1. The CDR3 covers 15 residues. The germline gives CDR1 SGHTA, CDR2 FQGNSA. V shed 4 bases and J 6 bases; nucleotides not matched to a gene: 6. CDR3 in DNA: TGTGCCAGCAGCTCCGGACAGGTGGTTAATTCACCCCTCCACTTT. Its translation is CASSSGQVVNSPLHF. Drawing the rest from reference TRBV7-2 and TRBJ1-6, the complete variable domain is GAGVSQSPSNKVTEKGKDVELRCDPISGHTALYWYRQSLGQGLEFLIYFQGNSAPDKSGLPSDRFSAERTGGSVSTLTIQRTQQEDSAVYLCASSSGQVVNSPLHFGNGTRLTVT.

The chain is built from TRBV2 and TRBJ2-3; no clear D. The V gene lost 4 bases and the J gene lost 0 bases, with 8 bases spanning the gap. Germline CDR1 is SNHLY and CDR2 is FYNNEI. The CDR3 length is 14 residues. This CDR3 is CASSGELSTDTQYF. The CDR3 DNA reads as TGTGCCAGCAGTGGTGAGTTGAGCACAGATACGCAGTATTTT.

This chain connects TRBV14 to TRBJ1-6; 10 bases are shared with TRBD1. Germline CDR1 and CDR2: SGHDN and FVKESK. This CDR3 contains 18 residues. The trim removed 5 bases at V and 1 base at J, leaving 8 bases unmatched. The CDR3 protein is CASSSQWGQGSYNSPLHF. CDR3 DNA: TGTGCCAGCAGCTCGCAATGGGGACAGGGGTCCTATAATTCACCCCTCCACTTT.

The chain carries TRBV3-1 (or the pseudogene TRBV3-2) and TRBJ2-3; TRBD2 matches at 9 bases. The CDR3 contains 15 residues. Germline V CDR1 and CDR2: LGHDT, YNNKEL (reference sequence). The trim removed 4 bases at V and 1 base at J, leaving 3 bases unmatched. The CDR3 nucleotides read TGTGCCAGCAGCCCCTGGACTAGCGGCACAGATACGCAGTATTTT. It yields the protein CASSPWTSGTDTQYF.

The chain uses TRBV28 and TRBJ1-5; tentatively, D is TRBD1 (5 bases). Germline V CDR1 and CDR2: MDHEN, SYDVKM. The CDR3 runs to 15 residues. Trimming took 6 bases from V and 7 from J, leaving 19 bases between them. CDR3 sequence: CASRSEDIVRQPQHF. The CDR3 bases are TGTGCCAGCAGGTCTGAGGACATAGTAAGGCAGCCCCAGCATTTT.

The CDR3 region has the DNA TGTGCCAGCAGCCCGGTCATCTACCGCACAGATACGCAGTATTTT. Translation: CASSPVIYRTDTQYF. The rearrangement joins TRBV7-7 to TRBJ2-3; D is unclear. The V gene's germline CDR1 is SSHAT and CDR2 FNYEAQ (reference sequence). This CDR3 has 15 residues. V lost 5 bases to trimming and J lost 1 base, with 13 bases between them.

This clone was counted only a few times. This chain links TRBV4-1 with TRBJ2-7; D is uncertain. The V end lost 1 base, the J end lost 2 bases, and 6 bases lay between the germline ends. Germline assignment: CDR1 MGHRA and CDR2 YSYEKL. CDR3 length equals 13 residues. The CDR3 region is CASSQAVPYEQYF. The CDR3 DNA reads TGCGCCAGCAGCCAAGCGGTCCCCTACGAGCAGTACTTC.

This chain links TRBV7-6 with TRBJ1-4, with 9 bases that match TRBD1. The CDR3 has 17 residues. Germline assignment: CDR1 SGHVS and CDR2 FNYEAQ. V lost 5 bases and J lost 0; bases outside the gene matches: 7. The CDR3 loop reads CASSRGQGTATNEKLFF. As DNA, the CDR3 is TGTGCCAGCAGCCGAGGACAGGGGACTGCAACTAATGAAAAACTGTTTTTT.

This rearrangement joins TRBV7-2 to TRBJ2-5, with 7 nucleotides matching TRBD2. The V gene's germline CDR1 is SGHTA and CDR2 FQGNSA. V lost 5 bases and J lost 5; bases outside the gene matches: 11. The CDR3 spans 15 residues. CDR3: CASSHWGGREETQYF. CDR3 in DNA: TGTGCCAGCAGCCATTGGGGGGGTAGGGAGGAGACCCAGTACTTC. The full variable domain, in which reference TRBV7-2 and TRBJ2-5 provide the parts outside the CDR3, is GAGVSQSPSNKVTEKGKDVELRCDPISGHTALYWYRQSLGQGLEFLIYFQGNSAPDKSGLPSDRFSAERTGGSVSTLTIQRTQQEDSAVYLCASSHWGGREETQYFGPGTRLLVL.

The J gene is TRBJ2-1, the V gene TRBV5-1; 10 positions agree with TRBD2. CDR3 length: 16 amino acids. V dropped 0 bases and J dropped 8; count of bases not matched to a gene: 8. Germline V lookup: CDR1 SGHRS, CDR2 YFSETQ. CDR3 DNA: TGCGCCAGCAGCTTGGCCATGAGCGGGGGGGCGGATGAGCAGTTCTTC. Encoded protein: CASSLAMSGGADEQFF. The full variable domain, its missing parts supplied by reference TRBV5-1 and TRBJ2-1, is KAGVTQTPRYLIKTRGQQVTLSCSPISGHRSVSWYQQTPGQGLQFLFEYFSETQRNKGNFPGRFSGRQFSNSRSEMNVSTLELGDSALYLCASSLAMSGGADEQFFGPGTRLTVL.

V usage is TRBV6-5 and J usage is TRBJ2-7; 9 bases map to TRBD2. Trimming took 6 bases from V and 3 from J; bases not matched to a gene: 6. Germline lookup yields CDR1 MNHEY and CDR2 SVGAGI. The CDR3 runs 14 residues. In nucleotides, the CDR3 is TGTGCCAGCAGACTTAGCGGGAGAAACTACGAGCAGTACTTC. Translating it yields CASRLSGRNYEQYF.